A single sample gave rise to the 18 T cell receptor beta chains below, sequenced in a study of T cells in localized non-small cell lung cancer. Some clones are missing from TCRdb's copy, which holds only in-frame ones; the method was immunoSEQ multiplex PCR. The sample holds tens of thousands of clones, 84% seen once. The material was peripheral blood, obtained before any cancer treatment. These receptors were collected from a female donor at least 60 years old with stage I lung adenocarcinoma.

J is TRBJ1-4 and V is TRBV7-8; D is ambiguous. Germline V gives CDR1 SGHVS, CDR2 FQNEAQ. Deletions cut 8 bases from V and 5 bases from J, with 12 bases between. The CDR3 length is 13 residues. The CDR3 here is CASGSDGNEKLFF. CDR3 DNA: TGTGCCAGCGGGTCCGACGGAAATGAAAAACTGTTTTTT.

This clone was seen only a few times. The chain recombines TRBV7-6 with TRBJ2-3; 7 bases align to TRBD2. Germline-derived CDR1 and CDR2 are SGHVS and FNYEAQ. This CDR3 comprises 15 residues. Trimming removed 1 base from V and 1 base from J; junction bases left unmatched: 2. The CDR3 DNA follows: TGTGCCAGCAGCTTAGGGGCGGGGGGCACAGATACGCAGTATTTT. Translating it yields CASSLGAGGTDTQYF. Full variable domain (remainder filled in from reference TRBV7-6 and TRBJ2-3): GAGVSQSPRYKVTKRGQDVALRCDPISGHVSLYWYRQALGQGPEFLTYFNYEAQQDKSGLPNDRFSAERPEGSISTLTIQRTEQRDSAMYRCASSLGAGGTDTQYFGPGTRLTVL.

This rearrangement joins TRBV11-3 to TRBJ2-6; TRBD2 is a possible D gene (5 bases). Trimming took off 5 bases at V and 0 bases at J, with 17 bases between the two ends. Per germline, CDR1 SGHNT and CDR2 YENEEA. The CDR3 is 18 residues long. CDR3 coding DNA: TGTGCCAGCAGCCCTGGAGGAGGTGCTTCCTCTGGGGCCAACGTCCTGACTTTC. Translating it yields CASSPGGGASSGANVLTF.

This clone turned up a few times. The chain is built from TRBV5-1 and TRBJ2-5, with D hard to call. The CDR3 consists of 14 residues. CDR1 SGHRS and CDR2 YFSETQ come from the germline V gene. Trimming removed 1 base from V and 0 bases from J, with 7 bases in between. CDR3 bases: TGCGCCAGCAGCTTGATGCCAGACCAAGAGACCCAGTACTTC. Its protein is CASSLMPDQETQYF.

This chain joins TRBV19 and TRBJ1-1; D unclear. The CDR3 is 14 residues long. In germline, CDR1 is LNHDA, CDR2 SQIVND (reference sequence). The V end lost 6 bases, the J end lost 6 bases, and 17 bases lay between the germline ends. As DNA, the CDR3 is TGTGCCAGTAGCATAAGGGTAGGGTTGCCTGAAGCTTTCTTT. Translated, it gives CASSIRVGLPEAFF.

This clone was counted once. The V and J genes are TRBV2 and TRBJ2-1, with TRBD2 matching over 10 bases. The V segment lost 6 bases and the J segment 9 bases; nucleotides outside the gene matches: 8. This CDR3 has 14 amino acids. Germline values: CDR1 SNHLY, CDR2 FYNNEI. The CDR3 DNA follows: TGTGCCAGCAGCGGCCAGCGGGGGGGAGGTGAGCAGTTCTTC. This translates into CASSGQRGGGEQFF. The full variable domain, with the rest looked up from reference TRBV2 and TRBJ2-1, is EPEVTQTPSHQVTQMGQEVILRCVPISNHLYFYWYRQILGQKVEFLVSFYNNEISEKSEIFDDQFSVERPDGSNFTLKIRSTKLEDSAMYFCASSGQRGGGEQFFGPGTRLTVL.

The J gene is TRBJ1-2, the V gene TRBV18; 7 positions match TRBD1. V dropped 5 bases and J dropped 7; count of bases not matched to a gene: 4. Germline V gene data show CDR1 as KGHSH and CDR2 as LQKENI. The CDR3 runs to 12 residues. The CDR3 region is CASSTTGTGYTF. The CDR3 coding sequence is TGTGCCAGCTCAACGACAGGGACTGGCTACACCTTC.

V usage is TRBV11-1 and J usage is TRBJ2-5; D gene uncertain. V was clipped by 5 bases and J by 5 bases, with 6 bases between them. Germline CDR1 SGHAT, CDR2 FQDESV (reference sequence). The CDR3 sequence is 11 residues long. CDR3 loop: CASSRAETQYF. The CDR3 DNA is TGTGCCAGCAGCCGTGCGGAGACCCAGTACTTC.

This clone was seen just once. The V and J genes are TRBV7-2 and TRBJ2-5; tentative D call: TRBD2 (6 bases). The CDR3 runs to 14 residues. Germline values: CDR1 SGHTA, CDR2 FQGNSA. V dropped 5 bases and J dropped 3 bases, with 13 bases sitting between them. DNA of the CDR3: TGTGCCAGCAGCCTATTAGGCGGGAAAGAGACCCAGTACTTC. Translating it yields CASSLLGGKETQYF.

About this clone: Germline is not matched at one junction end, which may reflect a read error. The same CDR3 arises from other DNA sequences in this sample as well. This chain uses TRBV13 with TRBJ2-7; 8 nucleotides line up with TRBD1. Per the germline V gene, CDR1 is PRHDT and CDR2 is FYEKMQ (reference sequence). This CDR3 has 13 residues. CDR3 amino acids: CASRQGNEVGQYF. CDR3 bases: TGCGCCAGTCGACAGGGGAATGAAGTGGGGCAGTACTTC.

This clone qualifies as medium-sized. The rearrangement uses TRBV4-1 and TRBJ1-1, with D possibly TRBD1 on 6 matching bases. CDR1 and CDR2 (germline): MGHRA, YSYEKL. The V gene lost 4 bases and the J gene lost 1 base, with 13 bases spanning the gap. CDR3 length equals 15 residues. The chain's CDR3 is CASSLRQVANTEAFF. CDR3 DNA: TGCGCCAGCAGCCTCCGACAGGTCGCGAACACTGAAGCTTTCTTT.

The J gene is TRBJ1-5, the V gene TRBV10-3; 7 nucleotides align to TRBD1. CDR1 and CDR2 from the germline V gene are ENHRY and SYGVKD. CDR3 length equals 15 residues. With V trimmed by 10 bases and J by 6 bases, 15 bases remained unmatched. The CDR3 DNA follows: TGTGCCAGCAGACTCGACAGGGTAGGTAGTCAGCCCCAGCATTTT. This gives the protein CASRLDRVGSQPQHF.

The rearrangement links TRBV28 to TRBJ2-5; the match to TRBD1 covers 9 bases. Germline lookup yields CDR1 MDHEN and CDR2 SYDVKM. V shed 7 bases, J shed 5 bases, and the junction held 8 bases outside the gene matches. This CDR3 is built from 14 residues. The DNA for the CDR3 is TGTGCCAGCATGACAGGGGGGGCGCGGGAGACCCAGTACTTC. This codes for CASMTGGARETQYF.

J is TRBJ2-7 and V is TRBV11-2; TRBD1 agrees at 10 bases. J lost 6 bases, V lost 0 bases, and 5 bases had no gene match. This CDR3 region has 15 residues. Germline assignment: CDR1 SGHAT and CDR2 FQNNGV. For the CDR3, the DNA is TGTGCCAGCAGCTTAGAACGTGGGACAGGGGTCGAGCAGTACTTC. Translated, it gives CASSLERGTGVEQYF.

V is TRBV5-1 and J is TRBJ2-3; TRBD2 agrees at 8 bases. This CDR3 is 17 amino acids long. The germline V gene encodes CDR1 SGHRS and CDR2 YFSETQ. V trimming: 0 bases; J trimming: 1 base; junction bases outside the gene matches: 7. The CDR3 loop is CASSLGLRGEGTDTQYF. The CDR3 nucleotides read TGCGCCAGCAGCTTGGGACTGCGGGGGGAGGGCACAGATACGCAGTATTTT.

V is TRBV15 and J is TRBJ1-1; 9 bases agree with TRBD1. CDR1 is LNHNV and CDR2 is YYDKDF in the germline V gene (reference sequence). The CDR3 runs 15 residues. J lost 6 bases, V lost 0 bases, and 5 bases had no gene match. The CDR3: CATSRDRWDRAEAFF. The CDR3 DNA sequence: TGTGCCACCAGCAGAGATCGTTGGGACAGGGCTGAAGCTTTCTTT. Drawing the rest from reference TRBV15 and TRBJ1-1, the complete variable domain is DAMVIQNPRYQVTQFGKPVTLSCSQTLNHNVMYWYQQKSSQAPKLLFHYYDKDFNNEADTPDNFQSRRPNTSFCFLDIRSPGLGDTAMYLCATSRDRWDRAEAFFGQGTRLTVV.

The chain links TRBV7-2 to TRBJ2-5; D not certain. The V and J ends lost 4 bases and 1 base respectively, with 16 bases between them. This CDR3 has 16 residues. The germline V gene has CDR1 SGHTA and CDR2 FQGNSA. The CDR3 sequence: CASSSRAHGPQETQYF. The CDR3 DNA reads TGTGCCAGCAGCTCTCGGGCCCACGGACCCCAAGAGACCCAGTACTTC.

This chain connects TRBV19 to TRBJ2-1; D ambiguous. This CDR3 contains 13 residues. Trimming pared 0 bases from V and 9 bases from J, leaving 9 bases between. Looked up from germline, CDR1 is LNHDA and CDR2 is SQIVND (reference sequence). Written as DNA, the CDR3 is TGTGCCAGTAGTATAGATCAGGCACTTGAGCAGTTCTTC. Its protein is CASSIDQALEQFF.